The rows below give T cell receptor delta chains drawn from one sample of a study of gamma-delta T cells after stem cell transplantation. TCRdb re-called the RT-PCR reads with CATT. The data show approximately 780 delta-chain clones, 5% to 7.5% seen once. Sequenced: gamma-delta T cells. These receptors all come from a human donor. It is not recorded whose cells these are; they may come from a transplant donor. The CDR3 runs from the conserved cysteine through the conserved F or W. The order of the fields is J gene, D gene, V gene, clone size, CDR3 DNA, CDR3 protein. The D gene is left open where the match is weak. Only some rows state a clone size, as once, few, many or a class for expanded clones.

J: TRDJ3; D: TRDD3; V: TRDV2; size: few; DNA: TGTGCCTGTGACGCAGTACTGGGGGATAGCTCCTGGGACACCCGACAGATGTTTTTC; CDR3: CACDAVLGDSSWDTRQMFF
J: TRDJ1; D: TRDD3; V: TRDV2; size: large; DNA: TGTGCCTGTGACACCGTAAATCCTACGGGGGATACAAGGGAGGGTTACACCGATAAACTCATCTTT; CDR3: CACDTVNPTGDTREGYTDKLIF
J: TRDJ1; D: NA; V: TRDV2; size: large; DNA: TGTGCCTGTGATCCCCTGGGGACCGGGTACACCGATAAACTCATCTTT; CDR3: CACDPLGTGYTDKLIF
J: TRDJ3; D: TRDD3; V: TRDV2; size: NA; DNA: TGTGCCTGTGACACCCTCCTGGGGGATAGCTCCTCGGACACCCGACAGATGTTTTTC; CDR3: CACDTLLGDSSSDTRQMFF
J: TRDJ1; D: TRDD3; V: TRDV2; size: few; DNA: TGTGCCTGTGACCCCCTAACTCCGGCCGGATACGATGCCGATAAACTCATCTTT; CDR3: CACDPLTPAGYDADKLIF
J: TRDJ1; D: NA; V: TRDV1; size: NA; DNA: TGTGCTCTTGGGGGACCATACACCCACCTACGTAGGGACGAAGGGGGTAAACTCATCTTT; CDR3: CALGGPYTHLRRDEGGKLIF
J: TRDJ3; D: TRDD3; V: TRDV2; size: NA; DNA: TGTGCCTGTGACACCGTCCTGGGGGATACCCCCTCCTGTGACCCCCGCCCGATGTTTTTC; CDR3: CACDTVLGDTPSCDPRPMFF
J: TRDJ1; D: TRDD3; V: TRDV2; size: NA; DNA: TGTGCCTGTGACGCCCTGGGGGATTATCTCGGTTCTACCGATAAACTCATCTTT; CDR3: CACDALGDYLGSTDKLIF
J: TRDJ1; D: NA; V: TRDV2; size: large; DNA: TGTGCCTGTGACCATACTGGCCTCGATCACAGCAAACTCATCTTT; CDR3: CACDHTGLDHSKLIF
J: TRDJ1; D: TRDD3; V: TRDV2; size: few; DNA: TGTGCCCGTGACACCTTACTGGGGGAACAGGGCGATAAACTCATCTTT; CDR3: CARDTLLGEQGDKLIF
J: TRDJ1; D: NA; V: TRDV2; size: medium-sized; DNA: TGTGCCTGTGAGTACCTTCCTACGTCTGGGGGACCGTACACCGATAAACTCATCTTT; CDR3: CACEYLPTSGGPYTDKLIF
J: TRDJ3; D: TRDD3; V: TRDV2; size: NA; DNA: TGTGCCTGTGACACCGTACTGGGGGATACCCCCTCCTGTGACACCCGCCCGATGTTTTTC; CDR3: CACDTVLGDTPSCDTRPMFF